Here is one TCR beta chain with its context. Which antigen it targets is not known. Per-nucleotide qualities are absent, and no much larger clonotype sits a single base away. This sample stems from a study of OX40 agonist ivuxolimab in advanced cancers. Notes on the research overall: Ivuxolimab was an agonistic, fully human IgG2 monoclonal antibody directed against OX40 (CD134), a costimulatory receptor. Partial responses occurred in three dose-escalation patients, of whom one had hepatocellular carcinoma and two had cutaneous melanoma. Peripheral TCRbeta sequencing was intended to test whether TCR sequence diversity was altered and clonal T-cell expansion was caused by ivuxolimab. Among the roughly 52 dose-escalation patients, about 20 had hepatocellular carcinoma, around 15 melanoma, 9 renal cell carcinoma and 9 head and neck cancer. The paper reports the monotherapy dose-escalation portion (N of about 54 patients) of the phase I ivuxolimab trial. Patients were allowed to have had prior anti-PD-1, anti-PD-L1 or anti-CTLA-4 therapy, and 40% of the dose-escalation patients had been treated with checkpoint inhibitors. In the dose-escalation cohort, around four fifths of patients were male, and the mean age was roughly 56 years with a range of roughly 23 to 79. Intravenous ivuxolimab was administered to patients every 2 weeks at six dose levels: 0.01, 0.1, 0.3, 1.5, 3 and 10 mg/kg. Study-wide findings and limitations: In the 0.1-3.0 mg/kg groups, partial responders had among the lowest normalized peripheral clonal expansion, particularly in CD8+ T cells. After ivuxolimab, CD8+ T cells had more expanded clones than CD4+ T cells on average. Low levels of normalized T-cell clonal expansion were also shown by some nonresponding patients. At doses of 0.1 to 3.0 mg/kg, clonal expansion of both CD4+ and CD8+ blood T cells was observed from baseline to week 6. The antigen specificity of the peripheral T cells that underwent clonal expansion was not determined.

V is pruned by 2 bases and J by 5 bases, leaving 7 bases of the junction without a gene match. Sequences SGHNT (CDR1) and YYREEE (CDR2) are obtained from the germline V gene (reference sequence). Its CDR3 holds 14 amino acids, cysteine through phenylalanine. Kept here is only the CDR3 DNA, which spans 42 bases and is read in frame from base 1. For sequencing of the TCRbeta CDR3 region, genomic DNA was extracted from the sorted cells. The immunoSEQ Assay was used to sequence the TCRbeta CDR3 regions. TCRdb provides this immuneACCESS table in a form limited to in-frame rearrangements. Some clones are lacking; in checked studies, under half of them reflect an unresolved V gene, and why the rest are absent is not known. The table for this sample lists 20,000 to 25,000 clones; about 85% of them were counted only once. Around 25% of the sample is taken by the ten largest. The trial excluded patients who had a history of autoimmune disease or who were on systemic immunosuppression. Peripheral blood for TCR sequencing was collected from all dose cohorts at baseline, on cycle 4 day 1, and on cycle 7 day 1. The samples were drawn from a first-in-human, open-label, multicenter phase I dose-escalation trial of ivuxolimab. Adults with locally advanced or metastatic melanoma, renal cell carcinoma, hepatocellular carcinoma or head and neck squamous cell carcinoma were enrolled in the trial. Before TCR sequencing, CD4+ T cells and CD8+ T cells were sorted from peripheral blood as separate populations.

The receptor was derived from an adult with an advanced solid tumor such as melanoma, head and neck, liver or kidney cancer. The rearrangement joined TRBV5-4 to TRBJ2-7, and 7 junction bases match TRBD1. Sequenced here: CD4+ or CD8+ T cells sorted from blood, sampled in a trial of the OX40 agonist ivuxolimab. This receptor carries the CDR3 CASSLQGFGNEQYF. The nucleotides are TGTGCCAGCAGCTTACAGGGGTTTGGGAACGAGCAGTACTTC.